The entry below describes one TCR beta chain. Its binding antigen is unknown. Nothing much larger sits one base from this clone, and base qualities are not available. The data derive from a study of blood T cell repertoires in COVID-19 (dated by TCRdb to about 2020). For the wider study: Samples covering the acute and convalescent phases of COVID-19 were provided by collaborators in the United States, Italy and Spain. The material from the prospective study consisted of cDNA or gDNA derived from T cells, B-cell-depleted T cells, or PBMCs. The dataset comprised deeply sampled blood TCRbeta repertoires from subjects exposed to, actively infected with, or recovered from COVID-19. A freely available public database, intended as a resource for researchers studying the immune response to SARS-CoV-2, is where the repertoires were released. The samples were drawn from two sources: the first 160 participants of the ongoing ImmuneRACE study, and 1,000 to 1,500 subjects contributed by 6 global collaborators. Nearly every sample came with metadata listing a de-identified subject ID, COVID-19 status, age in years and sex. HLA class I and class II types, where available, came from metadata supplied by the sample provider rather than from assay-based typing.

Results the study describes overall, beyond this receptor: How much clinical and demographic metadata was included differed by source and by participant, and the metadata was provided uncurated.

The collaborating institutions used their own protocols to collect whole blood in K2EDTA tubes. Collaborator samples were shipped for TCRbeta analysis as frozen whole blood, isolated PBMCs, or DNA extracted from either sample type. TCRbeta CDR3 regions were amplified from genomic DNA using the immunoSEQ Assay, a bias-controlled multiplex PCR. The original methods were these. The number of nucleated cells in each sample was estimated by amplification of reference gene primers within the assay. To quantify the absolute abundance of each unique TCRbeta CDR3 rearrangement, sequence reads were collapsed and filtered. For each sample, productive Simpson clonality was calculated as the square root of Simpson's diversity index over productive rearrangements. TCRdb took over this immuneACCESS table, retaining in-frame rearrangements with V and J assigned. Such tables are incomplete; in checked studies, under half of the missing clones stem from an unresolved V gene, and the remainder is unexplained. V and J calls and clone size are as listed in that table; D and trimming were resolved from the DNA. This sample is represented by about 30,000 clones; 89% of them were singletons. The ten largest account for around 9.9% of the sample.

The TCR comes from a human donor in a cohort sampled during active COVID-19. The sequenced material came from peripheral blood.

The nucleotide sequence is TGTGCCAGCAGCCAAGATAGGAGCAAAGCTAGCGGGGGCCCTGAATTGGACGGGGAGCTGTTTTTT. It specifies CASSQDRSKASGGPELDGELFF. The sequence is built from TRBV3-1 (or the pseudogene TRBV3-2) and TRBJ2-2; 10 middle bases align to TRBD2. From the cysteine through the phenylalanine, the CDR3 covers 22 amino acids. Of all the DNA, just the CDR3 is kept, 66 bases in frame from base 1. The junction shows trimming of 0 bases on V and 7 bases on J, and the gene matches do not reach 23 bases of it. Taken from the germline V gene (reference sequence), the CDR1 and CDR2 loops are LGHDT and YNNKEL.